A selection of T cell receptor beta chains follows, all from one sample in a study of T cell repertoires in cytomegalovirus infection. TCRdb processed the reads anew with MiXCR; each CDR3 protein has one entry. The table lists fewer than 200,000 distinct CDR3 sequences, 14% of them singletons. The sample comprised PBMCs. The receptors were gathered from a human donor in good health (CMV status not recorded). Some clones in this sample may be carry-over from other donors' samples. Both conserved end residues are part of each CDR3. A D gene is named only where the DNA matches it firmly. Rows give clone size only sometimes, using once, few, many, or a class for an expanded clone.

j_call	v_call	clone_size	d_call	cdr3_aa	cdr3_nt
TRBJ2-7	TRBV7-8	many	TRBD2	CASSLGGSGTYEQYF	TGTGCCAGCAGCTTAGGGGGTAGCGGGACCTACGAGCAGTACTTC
TRBJ1-2	TRBV29-1	-	-	CSALPWGTEYGYTF	TGCAGCGCACTCCCCTGGGGGACGGAATATGGCTACACCTTC
TRBJ1-1	TRBV12-3/TRBV12-4	-	-	CASIGRGNTEAFF	TGTGCCAGCATCGGCAGGGGGAACACTGAAGCTTTCTTT
TRBJ2-7	TRBV18	-	-	CASSPYPTGSYEQYF	TGTGCCAGCTCACCCTATCCGACAGGCTCCTACGAGCAGTACTTC
TRBJ2-5	TRBV6-1	many	-	CASRVRGPETQYF	TGTGCCAGCAGAGTCCGAGGTCCGGAGACCCAGTACTTC
TRBJ2-7	TRBV20-1	-	TRBD1	CSARDKRGPYEQYF	TGCAGTGCTAGAGATAAGAGGGGGCCCTACGAGCAGTACTTC
TRBJ2-1	TRBV29-1	-	-	CSVSPFANEQFF	TGCAGCGTTTCACCCTTTGCCAATGAGCAGTTCTTC
TRBJ2-7	TRBV7-3	many	-	CASSLYKSYEQYF	TGTGCCAGCAGCTTATACAAGTCCTACGAGCAGTACTTC
TRBJ2-6	TRBV5-1	-	TRBD2	CASSSGGAHSGANVLTF	TGCGCCAGCAGTTCCGGGGGGGCCCACTCTGGGGCCAACGTCCTGACTTTC
TRBJ2-3	TRBV10-3	many	-	CAISESLGPGTDTQYF	TGTGCCATCAGTGAGTCTTTGGGGCCCGGCACAGATACGCAGTATTTT
TRBJ1-3	TRBV11-2	-	TRBD1	CASSSLRGLSSGNTIYF	TGTGCCAGCAGCTCCCTAAGGGGGCTAAGCTCTGGAAACACCATATATTTT
TRBJ2-7	TRBV4-1	many	-	CASSQVRDLSYEQYF	TGCGCCAGCAGCCAGGTCCGGGACTTATCCTACGAGCAGTACTTC
TRBJ1-5	TRBV12-3/TRBV12-4	-	TRBD1	CASTSGTGNQPQHF	TGTGCCAGCACCTCCGGGACAGGGAATCAGCCCCAGCATTTT
TRBJ1-1	TRBV30	-	-	CALRELGNTEAFF	TGTGCCCTAAGGGAATTGGGTAACACTGAAGCTTTCTTT
TRBJ2-1	TRBV24-1	many	TRBD2	CATSDPTSGVRYEQFF	TGTGCCACCAGTGATCCGACTAGCGGAGTGAGGTATGAGCAGTTCTTC
TRBJ2-3	TRBV29-1	many	-	CSYSISTDTQYF	TGCAGCTACAGTATTAGCACAGATACGCAGTATTTT
TRBJ1-5	TRBV7-2	many	-	CASSLREVGNQPQHF	TGTGCCAGCAGCCTAAGGGAGGTTGGCAATCAGCCCCAGCATTTT
TRBJ1-4	TRBV28	-	-	CASSLTGEKLFF	TGTGCCAGCAGTTTGACGGGGGAAAAACTGTTTTTT
TRBJ1-1	TRBV28	many	-	CASKEPPRTAFF	TGTGCCAGCAAAGAGCCCCCTCGCACAGCTTTCTTT
TRBJ2-3	TRBV20-1	few	-	CSAIWGGQRTDTQYF	TGCAGTGCCATTTGGGGGGGGCAGCGGACAGATACGCAGTATTTT
TRBJ2-5	TRBV2	many	TRBD2	CASSGTSGRLETQYF	TGTGCCAGCAGTGGGACTAGCGGGAGGTTAGAGACCCAGTACTTC
TRBJ1-2	TRBV5-1	few	-	CAIQNGSNYGYTF	TGCGCCATTCAGAACGGGAGTAACTATGGCTACACCTTC